These 30 T cell receptor beta chains were sequenced from one sample in a study of cytomegalovirus exposure and HLA in healthy donors. The PCR employed 60 Vbeta primers together with 13 Jbeta primers. Only in-frame clones appear in the TCRdb table, and some are missing; sequencing was by immunoSEQ multiplex PCR. Found here are over 150,000 clones, 71% of them singletons; the top ten hold about 2.7%. What was sequenced was PBMCs. Source of these receptors: a woman in her thirties in good health and CMV-seronegative.

There are a few counts of this clone. The rearrangement links TRBV2 to TRBJ1-5; tentative D call: TRBD1 (6 bases). The CDR3 totals 15 residues. V was cut by 6 bases and J by 0 bases, with 12 bases left in between. In germline, CDR1 is SNHLY, CDR2 FYNNEI. In DNA form, the CDR3 reads TGTGCCAGCAGACAGGGTGGGTATAGCAATCAGCCCCAGCATTTT. It is translated as CASRQGGYSNQPQHF.

The chain couples TRBV30 to TRBJ1-2; 7 bases fit TRBD1. From germline, CDR1 is GTSNPN and CDR2 SVGIG (reference sequence). The CDR3 totals 13 residues. The ends lost 8 bases at V and 1 base at J; junction bases unmatched: 7. As DNA, the CDR3 is TGTGCCAGAGACAGGGAAATTAACTATGGCTACACCTTC. This gives the protein CARDREINYGYTF.

This chain joins TRBV13 and TRBJ2-7; 7 bases agree with TRBD2. CDR3 length: 14 amino acids. Germline CDR1 reads PRHDT; CDR2 reads FYEKMQ (reference sequence). Germline trimming cut 5 bases from V and 6 bases from J; bases unmatched to any gene: 10. CDR3 nucleotides: TGTGCCAGCAGCGAGGGTGGGGGGGAGGCCGAGCAGTACTTC. Its translation is CASSEGGGEAEQYF.

The chain joins TRBV7-2 to TRBJ2-3; 11 nucleotides align to TRBD2. The length of the CDR3 is 16 residues. Germline trimming cut 2 bases from V and 9 bases from J; bases unmatched to any gene: 10. Germline values: CDR1 SGHTA, CDR2 FQGNSA. The CDR3 loop is CASSLSRSGGVWTQYF. CDR3 DNA sequence: TGTGCCAGCAGCTTATCTCGTAGCGGGGGGGTTTGGACGCAGTATTTT.

The chain employs TRBV9 and TRBJ2-5, with TRBD2 identical over 11 bases. The CDR3 length is 17 residues. The V gene's germline CDR1 is SGDLS and CDR2 YYNGEE. Trimming at V came to 4 bases and at J to 3 bases, leaving 11 bases not matched to a gene. The CDR3 loop reads CASSPTTSGASKETQYF. CDR3 in DNA: TGTGCCAGCAGCCCCACGACTAGCGGGGCCTCCAAAGAGACCCAGTACTTC. Supplemented by reference TRBV9 and TRBJ2-5, the full variable domain reads DSGVTQTPKHLITATGQRVTLRCSPRSGDLSVYWYQQSLDQGLQFLIQYYNGEERAKGNILERFSAQQFPDLHSELNLSSLELGDSALYFCASSPTTSGASKETQYFGPGTRLLVL.

This clone has more than one count but fewer than ten. The rearrangement joins TRBV4-1 to TRBJ2-3; possibly TRBD2 for D (5 bases). Trimming took off 3 bases at V and 3 bases at J, with 10 bases between the two ends. Germline values: CDR1 MGHRA, CDR2 YSYEKL. The CDR3 is 14 amino acids. The CDR3 is CASSQVAMTDTQYF. CDR3 coding DNA: TGCGCCAGCAGCCAGGTAGCGATGACAGATACGCAGTATTTT.

This chain connects TRBV6-6 to TRBJ2-7, with D uncertain. Germline CDR1 MNHNY, CDR2 SVGAGI (reference sequence). V dropped 0 bases and J dropped 8 bases, with 8 bases sitting between them. CDR3 length: 12 amino acids. For the CDR3, the DNA is TGTGCCAGCAGTTACTCCGCGGATCAGCAGTACTTC. Translation gives CASSYSADQQYF.

This clone was seen more than once but under ten times. This chain uses TRBV7-2 with TRBJ2-3, with TRBD2 matching over 7 bases. Looked up from germline, CDR1 is SGHTA and CDR2 is FQGNSA. The CDR3 has 18 amino acids. Trimming removed 5 bases from V and 7 bases from J; junction bases left unmatched: 21. The CDR3, as DNA: TGTGCCAGCAGCCCAAATATGATAGTGGCAGGGAGGGAAAATACGCAGTATTTT. Residues: CASSPNMIVAGRENTQYF. Full variable domain (missing parts from reference TRBV7-2 and TRBJ2-3): GAGVSQSPSNKVTEKGKDVELRCDPISGHTALYWYRQSLGQGLEFLIYFQGNSAPDKSGLPSDRFSAERTGGSVSTLTIQRTQQEDSAVYLCASSPNMIVAGRENTQYFGPGTRLTVL.

The genes are TRBV28 and TRBJ2-7; 9 bases align to TRBD1. The trim removed 5 bases at V and 12 bases at J, leaving 14 bases unmatched. Germline assignment: CDR1 MDHEN and CDR2 SYDVKM. CDR3 length: 14 residues. CDR3 DNA sequence: TGTGCCAGCAGTCCTCCTCCGGGACAGGGAGTACCGTACTTC. This gives the protein CASSPPPGQGVPYF.

The J gene is TRBJ2-7, the V gene TRBV6-6; D uncertain. CDR3 length: 11 residues. V lost 5 bases, J lost 3 bases, and 5 bases lay in between. The V gene's germline CDR1 is MNHNY and CDR2 SVGAGI (reference sequence). CDR3 DNA: TGTGCCAGCAGTCCCTACTACGAGCAGTACTTC. Residues: CASSPYYEQYF.

CDR3 residues: CASSFDSFVNTEAFF. The CDR3 nucleotides are TGTGCCAGCAGTTTCGACAGTTTTGTGAACACTGAAGCTTTCTTT. The chain has TRBV27 and TRBJ1-1; D may be TRBD1 (5 bases). The ends were cut back, 3 bases at V and 0 bases at J, with 11 bases in the middle. Germline CDR1 MNHEY, CDR2 SMNVEV (reference sequence). CDR3 size: 15 residues.

The CDR3 nucleotides read TGTGCCAGCAGTTACTCTACAGGGTTTTACGAGCAGTACTTC. It specifies CASSYSTGFYEQYF. V is TRBV6-5 and J is TRBJ2-5; perhaps TRBD1 as D (6 bases). The last part of the DNA fits TRBJ2-7 better; the J call may be wrong. This CDR3 has 14 amino acids. The germline gives CDR1 MNHEY, CDR2 SVGAGI.

The chain uses TRBV6-6 and TRBJ2-5; weak D call: TRBD1 (6 bases). The end of the DNA is better explained by TRBJ2-7, so the J call may be wrong. Germline V gene sequence: CDR1 MNHNY, CDR2 SVGAGI (reference sequence). CDR3 length equals 15 residues. The CDR3: CASRKRDTRSYEQYF. The CDR3 nucleotides read TGTGCCAGCAGAAAAAGGGACACTCGCTCCTACGAGCAGTACTTC.

This chain uses TRBV6-5 with TRBJ1-1; D remains ambiguous. V was pared by 5 bases and J by 0 bases, with 7 bases between. This CDR3 spans 13 amino acids. Germline assignment: CDR1 MNHEY and CDR2 SVGAGI. The CDR3 coding sequence is TGTGCCAGCAGTCGCGGAGTGAACACTGAAGCTTTCTTT. Translation: CASSRGVNTEAFF.

The count of this clone is one. The chain is built from TRBV5-7 and TRBJ2-7, with a tentative D call TRBD1 (6 bases). TRBV5-7 is annotated as an ORF whose role is uncertain. This CDR3 is built from 17 residues. V was clipped by 1 base and J by 2 bases, with 19 bases between them. As DNA, the CDR3 is TGTGCCAGCAGCTTGATAATTCCCGACAGGCTTACCTACGAGCAGTACTTC. Residues: CASSLIIPDRLTYEQYF.

The chain combines TRBV6-1 with TRBJ2-1, with TRBD2 matching over 12 bases. CDR3 length: 15 amino acids. The V segment lost 6 bases and the J segment 8 bases; nucleotides outside the gene matches: 8. CDR1 MNHNS and CDR2 SASEGT come from the germline V gene. The CDR3 DNA reads as TGTGCCAGCAGAAACCTAGCGGGAGGGCCTGATGAGCAGTTCTTC. Translation: CASRNLAGGPDEQFF.

There are a few counts of this clone. This chain links TRBV5-1 with TRBJ2-1; D remains ambiguous. The V gene's germline CDR1 is SGHRS and CDR2 YFSETQ. The ends were cut back, 2 bases at V and 0 bases at J, with 9 bases in the middle. The CDR3 totals 15 residues. The DNA of the CDR3 is TGCGCCAGCAGCTTCGTACTGAGCTCCTACAATGAGCAGTTCTTC. Translation: CASSFVLSSYNEQFF.

The chain combines TRBV5-1 with TRBJ1-2; D is possibly TRBD1 (6 bases). Germline CDR1 SGHRS, CDR2 YFSETQ. This CDR3 has 12 residues. V shed 0 bases and J shed 14 bases, with 14 bases lying between them. The CDR3 DNA is TGCGCCAGCAGCTTGGTTCCGGGACATAATACCTTC. Translating gives CASSLVPGHNTF.

This chain connects TRBV5-4 to TRBJ1-6; TRBD1 matches 8 bases. V lost 3 bases to trimming and J lost 9 bases; unmatched junction nucleotides: 8. The CDR3 consists of 15 residues. CDR1 is SGHNT, CDR2 YYREEE, per germline (reference sequence). The CDR3 region has the DNA TGTGCCAGCAGCTCCCGACAGGGGAAAGGTTCACCCCTCCACTTT. Translated: CASSSRQGKGSPLHF.

The chain uses TRBV28 and TRBJ1-3; 7 bases fit TRBD1. The CDR3 is made up of 15 amino acids. Germline V gene sequence: CDR1 MDHEN, CDR2 SYDVKM. V lost 6 bases and J lost 4; bases outside the gene matches: 9. The CDR3 is CASSSAGTEGNTIYF. DNA for the CDR3: TGTGCCAGCAGCTCGGCCGGGACAGAAGGAAACACCATATATTTT.

The V and J genes are TRBV9 and TRBJ1-2; 11 bases map to TRBD1. V lost 2 bases to trimming and J lost 8 bases; unmatched junction nucleotides: 8. Germline CDR1 and CDR2: SGDLS and YYNGEE. The CDR3 is 15 amino acids. The CDR3 sequence: CASSVAGTGGEGYTF. DNA for the CDR3: TGTGCCAGCAGCGTCGCCGGGACAGGGGGAGAAGGCTACACCTTC.

This rearrangement joins TRBV5-5 to TRBJ1-2; maybe TRBD1 (5 bases). V was clipped by 5 bases and J by 2 bases, with 22 bases between them. CDR3 length equals 17 residues. Germline CDR1 is SGHKS and CDR2 is YYEKEE (reference sequence). CDR3 nucleotides: TGTGCCAGCAGTTTCCACAAACGACAGTTACTCAACTATGGCTACACCTTC. It is translated as CASSFHKRQLLNYGYTF.

V usage is TRBV14 and J usage is TRBJ1-6, with D uncertain. There are 15 residues in the CDR3. Germline CDR1 reads SGHDN; CDR2 reads FVKESK. Trimming removed 0 bases from V and 4 bases from J, with 7 bases in between. CDR3 in amino acids: CASSQDHRYNSPLHF. In nucleotides, the CDR3 is TGTGCCAGCAGCCAAGATCACAGATATAATTCACCCCTCCACTTT.

The chain carries TRBV7-9 and TRBJ2-1; 14 nucleotides match TRBD2. Germline V gene data show CDR1 as SEHNR and CDR2 as FQNEAQ (reference sequence). Unmatched junction bases numbered 3, after V lost 6 bases and J lost 8 bases. The CDR3 runs 14 residues. The CDR3 loop reads CASRGLAGVHEQFF. CDR3 DNA: TGTGCCAGCAGGGGACTAGCGGGAGTCCATGAGCAGTTCTTC.

This clone turned up a few times. V gene TRBV5-6 combines with J gene TRBJ2-2, with TRBD2 identical over 9 bases. The CDR3 totals 17 residues. Germline lookup yields CDR1 SGHDT and CDR2 YYEEEE. Germline trimming cut 3 bases from V and 4 bases from J; bases unmatched to any gene: 10. CDR3 DNA sequence: TGTGCCAGCAGCTCCCTTTTCGGCGGGAGGGCCACCGGGGAGCTGTTTTTT. This gives the protein CASSSLFGGRATGELFF. The complete variable domain, with remaining parts taken from reference TRBV5-6 and TRBJ2-2, reads DAGVTQSPTHLIKTRGQQVTLRCSPKSGHDTVSWYQQALGQGPQFIFQYYEEEERQRGNFPDRFSGHQFPNYSSELNVNALLLGDSALYLCASSSLFGGRATGELFFGEGSRLTVL.

This rearrangement joins TRBV7-2 to TRBJ2-7; the D is unclear. Trimming shortened V by 5 bases and J by 0 bases, and 8 bases separated the two germline ends. The length of the CDR3 is 13 residues. Germline lookup yields CDR1 SGHTA and CDR2 FQGNSA. The CDR3: CASSPNLSYEQYF. CDR3 coding DNA: TGTGCCAGCAGCCCTAACCTCTCCTACGAGCAGTACTTC.

V is TRBV7-9 and J is TRBJ1-6; no clear D. The length of the CDR3 is 14 residues. With 3 bases removed from V and 9 bases from J, the gap between germline ends came to 12 bases. CDR1 is SEHNR and CDR2 is FQNEAQ in the germline V gene (reference sequence). Written as DNA, the CDR3 is TGTGCCAGCAGCTTTGCCGGAGATGGTTCACCCCTCCACTTT. Encoded protein: CASSFAGDGSPLHF.

In its sample, this clone was seen a few times. This rearrangement joins TRBV7-2 to TRBJ1-2; possibly TRBD1 for D (6 bases). This CDR3 has 14 amino acids. V was pared by 7 bases and J by 1 base, with 13 bases between. CDR1 and CDR2 (germline): SGHTA, FQGNSA. The CDR3: CASTGEYNNYGYTF. CDR3 coding DNA: TGTGCCAGCACAGGGGAGTATAATAACTATGGCTACACCTTC.

The V call is TRBV4-1, the J call TRBJ2-3, with 10 positions matching TRBD1. J lost 0 bases, V lost 5 bases, and 5 bases had no gene match. The germline CDR1 and CDR2 sequences are MGHRA and YSYEKL. The CDR3 is 16 amino acids. CDR3 coding DNA: TGCGCCAGCAGCACACCGGGACAGGGGAGCACAGATACGCAGTATTTT. It encodes CASSTPGQGSTDTQYF.

The chain has TRBV19 and TRBJ1-2, with D maybe TRBD1 (6 bases). Germline V gives CDR1 LNHDA, CDR2 SQIVND (reference sequence). With 6 bases removed from V and 5 bases from J, the gap between germline ends came to 13 bases. This CDR3 comprises 13 residues. The CDR3 DNA reads TGTGCCAGTAGGGAAACGACAGGATATGGCTACACCTTC. This codes for CASRETTGYGYTF.